Below, 20 T cell receptor beta chains from the same sample are listed, as sequenced in a study of T cell changes during pregnancy in multiple sclerosis. The assay was immunoSEQ multiplex PCR, and TCRdb's table has in-frame clones only and misses some. Here the sample spans 55,000 to 65,000 clones, over 85% being singletons. Sequencing used CD4+ T cells from peripheral blood mononuclear cells, obtained before pregnancy. Every receptor here comes from a female donor with multiple sclerosis, enrolled in a pregnancy study.

The chain combines TRBV10-3 with TRBJ1-2, with no clear D. The CDR3 has 13 amino acids. CDR1 and CDR2 from the germline V gene are ENHRY and SYGVKD. The germline V and J ends were trimmed by 3 bases and 0 bases, with 5 bases remaining between them. The CDR3 sequence is CAISEASNYGYTF. CDR3 DNA: TGTGCCATCAGTGAAGCCTCTAACTATGGCTACACCTTC.

This sequence joins TRBV19 and TRBJ2-7, with D tentatively TRBD2 (8 bases). V gave up 10 bases and J gave up 2 bases, with 15 bases separating them. The CDR3 has 13 residues. Germline CDR1 and CDR2: LNHDA and SQIVND (reference sequence). CDR3 bases: TGTGCCACCCGGGAGGGGGCGACCTACGAGCAGTACTTC. This encodes CATREGATYEQYF.

The J gene is TRBJ2-3, the V gene TRBV29-1; D remains ambiguous. The CDR3 is 14 amino acids. CDR1 is SQVTM, CDR2 ANQGSEA, per germline. Trimming stripped 5 bases from V and 0 bases from J, with 12 bases between. The CDR3 DNA reads TGCAGCGTTCAACGTGCGGATAGCACAGATACGCAGTATTTT. This sequence encodes CSVQRADSTDTQYF.

V gene TRBV2 combines with J gene TRBJ1-1; D is possibly TRBD1 (5 bases). In germline, CDR1 is SNHLY, CDR2 FYNNEI. V gave up 3 bases and J gave up 0 bases, with 8 bases separating them. The CDR3 contains 14 residues. DNA of the CDR3: TGTGCCAGCAGTGATTCGGGGGTGAACACTGAAGCTTTCTTT. The encoded protein is CASSDSGVNTEAFF.

V is TRBV9 and J is TRBJ2-3, with TRBD1 matching over 7 bases. CDR1 is SGDLS, CDR2 YYNGEE, per germline. Losses at the gene ends were 4 bases for V and 2 bases for J; bases not matched to a gene: 4. The CDR3 has 14 residues. CDR3 amino acids: CASSMTGFTDTQYF. CDR3 in DNA: TGTGCCAGCAGCATGACAGGGTTCACAGATACGCAGTATTTT.

The chain joins TRBV28 to TRBJ2-3, with 8 bases aligning to TRBD1. V dropped 3 bases and J dropped 2; count of bases not matched to a gene: 10. This CDR3 spans 17 amino acids. Germline V gene data show CDR1 as MDHEN and CDR2 as SYDVKM. The CDR3 spells CASSFSVGTGPTDTQYF. CDR3 in DNA: TGTGCCAGCAGTTTTAGCGTAGGGACAGGACCCACAGATACGCAGTATTTT.

The chain employs TRBV4-1 and TRBJ2-3, with 8 bases fitting TRBD2. Germline V lookup: CDR1 MGHRA, CDR2 YSYEKL. The V and J ends lost 3 bases and 1 base, in that order; junction bases with no gene match: 3. The CDR3 length is 15 residues. This CDR3 is CASSHSGEGTDTQYF. CDR3 nucleotide sequence: TGCGCCAGCAGCCATAGCGGGGAGGGCACAGATACGCAGTATTTT.

The CDR3 coding sequence is TGTGCCAGCAGTTTAGGGGAACTACAGGGTTATCAGCCCCAGCATTTT. Amino acid sequence: CASSLGELQGYQPQHF. The V gene is TRBV28, the J gene TRBJ1-5; the D gene is possibly TRBD1 (6 bases). The germline CDR1 and CDR2 sequences are MDHEN and SYDVKM. V lost 2 bases to trimming and J lost 5 bases, with 16 bases between them. The CDR3 length is 16 residues.

This clone was recorded a few times. CDR3 loop: CASKPRRNTGELFF. In DNA form, the CDR3 reads TGTGCCAGCAAACCTAGGAGGAACACCGGGGAGCTGTTTTTT. The chain is built from TRBV6-5 and TRBJ2-2; D uncertain. The germline gives CDR1 MNHEY, CDR2 SVGAGI. The V end was cut by 7 bases, the J end by 1 base, with 10 bases between. The CDR3 length is 14 residues.

The chain is built from TRBV2 and TRBJ2-5; D is undetermined. The germline V gene encodes CDR1 SNHLY and CDR2 FYNNEI. This CDR3 is built from 10 residues. The V gene lost 3 bases and the J gene lost 9 bases, with 5 bases spanning the gap. CDR3 loop: CASSEASQYF. In DNA, the CDR3 is TGTGCCAGCAGTGAGGCTTCCCAGTACTTC.

This clone was counted between two and nine times. V is TRBV14 and J is TRBJ2-5, with D unclear. The CDR3 covers 12 residues. Trimming removed 4 bases from V and 9 bases from J, with 12 bases in between. Germline assignment: CDR1 SGHDN and CDR2 FVKESK. The CDR3 DNA reads TGTGCCAGCAGCCCCATATCAACGGCCCAGTACTTC. It translates to CASSPISTAQYF.

The rearrangement uses TRBV7-9 and TRBJ1-1, with 8 bases identical to TRBD1. The CDR3 contains 14 residues. Germline trimming cut 1 base from V and 8 bases from J; bases unmatched to any gene: 6. In germline, CDR1 is SEHNR, CDR2 FQNEAQ (reference sequence). CDR3 loop: CASSLVSQGEEAFF. DNA of the CDR3: TGTGCCAGCAGCTTAGTCTCACAGGGGGAGGAAGCTTTCTTT.

V and J are TRBV4-3 and TRBJ2-3; perhaps TRBD1 as D (6 bases). V was shortened by 0 bases and J by 2 bases, with 15 bases between the two germline ends. Germline values: CDR1 LGHNA, CDR2 YSLEER. This CDR3 spans 17 amino acids. The CDR3: CASSQDLSGHNTDTQYF. CDR3 in DNA: TGCGCCAGCAGCCAAGATTTATCGGGACACAACACAGATACGCAGTATTTT.

The chain employs TRBV18 and TRBJ1-2, with TRBD1 identical over 7 bases. Unmatched junction bases numbered 3, after V lost 3 bases and J lost 2 bases. CDR3 length: 14 residues. CDR1 is KGHSH and CDR2 is LQKENI in the germline V gene. The CDR3 region is CASSPGQRNYGYTF. Here the CDR3 DNA reads TGTGCCAGCTCACCGGGACAGAGAAACTATGGCTACACCTTC.

V usage is TRBV28 and J usage is TRBJ2-7; D is possibly TRBD2 (5 bases). There are 12 residues in the CDR3. Trimming cost V 6 bases and J 3 bases, with 9 bases left between them. Germline V gene lookup returns CDR1 MDHEN and CDR2 SYDVKM. CDR3 bases: TGTGCCAGCAGGAGCGGAAACTACGAGCAGTACTTC. Translating it yields CASRSGNYEQYF.

The CDR3 protein is CASRSRTSGKLTDTQYF. In DNA, the CDR3 is TGTGCCAGCAGATCCCGGACTAGCGGAAAGCTCACAGATACGCAGTATTTT. The genes are TRBV11-2 and TRBJ2-3, with TRBD2 matching 10 bases. CDR1 and CDR2 (germline): SGHAT, FQNNGV. J was trimmed by 2 bases and V by 6 bases; bases with no gene match: 11. The CDR3 sequence is 17 residues long.

V and J are TRBV19 and TRBJ2-4; D is possibly TRBD1 (5 bases). The CDR3 runs to 14 residues. CDR1 LNHDA and CDR2 SQIVND come from the germline V gene (reference sequence). Trimming stripped 2 bases from V and 0 bases from J, with 5 bases between. CDR3 residues: CASSIRGAKNIQYF. The CDR3 DNA reads TGTGCCAGTAGTATAAGGGGAGCCAAAAACATTCAGTACTTC.

The gene calls are TRBV7-2 and TRBJ2-7, with 9 bases identical to TRBD1. Germline V lookup: CDR1 SGHTA, CDR2 FQGNSA. The V gene end was trimmed by 4 bases and the J gene end by 4 bases; junction bases not matched to a gene: 14. CDR3 length: 17 amino acids. The CDR3 bases are TGTGCCAGCAGCTCTCAAACCCCGACAGGGGGGAGTTACGAGCAGTACTTC. Its translation is CASSSQTPTGGSYEQYF. The complete variable domain, with remaining parts taken from reference TRBV7-2 and TRBJ2-7, reads GAGVSQSPSNKVTEKGKDVELRCDPISGHTALYWYRQSLGQGLEFLIYFQGNSAPDKSGLPSDRFSAERTGGSVSTLTIQRTQQEDSAVYLCASSSQTPTGGSYEQYFGPGTRLTVT.

This chain links TRBV5-6 with TRBJ1-4, with D perhaps TRBD1 (6 bases). The CDR3 spans 14 residues. Trimming cost V 2 bases and J 7 bases, with 12 bases left between them. The germline V gene has CDR1 SGHDT and CDR2 YYEEEE. CDR3 loop: CASSFWGGSEKLFF. In DNA, the CDR3 is TGTGCCAGCAGCTTCTGGGGGGGCTCTGAAAAACTGTTTTTT.

A single count supports this clone. This chain links TRBV7-2 with TRBJ2-1, with a possible D match to TRBD2 (6 bases). CDR1 is SGHTA and CDR2 is FQGNSA in the germline V gene. Trimming stripped 0 bases from V and 0 bases from J, with 6 bases between. The CDR3 sequence is 15 residues long. CDR3: CASSLAGSSYNEQFF. In DNA, the CDR3 is TGTGCCAGCAGCTTAGCCGGGAGCTCCTACAATGAGCAGTTCTTC.